These 5 T cell receptor beta chains originate from one sample sequenced in a study of cytomegalovirus exposure and HLA in healthy donors. This PCR relied on a set of 60 Vbeta primers and 13 Jbeta primers. Data came from immunoSEQ multiplex PCR; TCRdb stores just in-frame clones and leaves some out. The sample holds roughly 110,000 clones; roughly 75% are singletons and the top ten take about 2.5%. The sample consisted of PBMCs. The receptors stem from a man aged 35 to 55 in good health and CMV-seronegative.

This rearrangement joins TRBV5-6 to TRBJ2-5; 8 bases map to TRBD1. Germline loops: CDR1 SGHDT, CDR2 YYEEEE. Germline trimming cut 7 bases from V and 1 base from J; bases unmatched to any gene: 9. This CDR3 has 15 amino acids. The CDR3 here is CASRGTGDFQETQYF. The CDR3, as DNA: TGTGCCAGCCGAGGGACAGGAGATTTCCAAGAGACCCAGTACTTC.

The J gene is TRBJ1-5, the V gene TRBV6-6, with D perhaps matching TRBD1 (6 bases). In germline, CDR1 is MNHNY, CDR2 SVGAGI (reference sequence). This CDR3 spans 15 amino acids. With 2 bases removed from V and 6 bases from J, the gap between germline ends came to 14 bases. The CDR3, as DNA: TGTGCCAGCAGTTACGAACAACAGGGCGTTCAGCCCCAGCATTTT. Translation gives CASSYEQQGVQPQHF.

The V and J genes are TRBV5-4 and TRBJ2-7, with 7 bases lining up with TRBD2. The CDR3 covers 16 residues. Germline V gives CDR1 SGHNT, CDR2 YYREEE (reference sequence). V trimming: 0 bases; J trimming: 2 bases; junction bases outside the gene matches: 8. CDR3 protein: CASSLGPIGGTYEQYF. The DNA of the CDR3 is TGTGCCAGCAGCTTGGGCCCCATCGGGGGGACCTACGAGCAGTACTTC.

The rearrangement uses TRBV7-9 and TRBJ1-2; 7 nucleotides agree with TRBD1. CDR1 SEHNR and CDR2 FQNEAQ come from the germline V gene (reference sequence). This CDR3 is built from 13 residues. V lost 4 bases and J lost 8; bases outside the gene matches: 7. This CDR3 reads CASSSNRGGGYTF. The DNA of the CDR3 is TGTGCCAGCAGCTCTAACAGGGGAGGCGGCTACACCTTC.

The chain recombines TRBV5-1 with TRBJ1-1; possibly TRBD1 for D (5 bases). V was clipped by 4 bases and J by 0 bases, with 16 bases between them. Germline lookup yields CDR1 SGHRS and CDR2 YFSETQ. There are 16 residues in the CDR3. The CDR3 here is CASSTGHSPLNTEAFF. The CDR3 DNA reads as TGCGCCAGCAGCACCGGACACTCACCACTGAACACTGAAGCTTTCTTT. Full variable domain (missing parts from reference TRBV5-1 and TRBJ1-1): KAGVTQTPRYLIKTRGQQVTLSCSPISGHRSVSWYQQTPGQGLQFLFEYFSETQRNKGNFPGRFSGRQFSNSRSEMNVSTLELGDSALYLCASSTGHSPLNTEAFFGQGTRLTVV.